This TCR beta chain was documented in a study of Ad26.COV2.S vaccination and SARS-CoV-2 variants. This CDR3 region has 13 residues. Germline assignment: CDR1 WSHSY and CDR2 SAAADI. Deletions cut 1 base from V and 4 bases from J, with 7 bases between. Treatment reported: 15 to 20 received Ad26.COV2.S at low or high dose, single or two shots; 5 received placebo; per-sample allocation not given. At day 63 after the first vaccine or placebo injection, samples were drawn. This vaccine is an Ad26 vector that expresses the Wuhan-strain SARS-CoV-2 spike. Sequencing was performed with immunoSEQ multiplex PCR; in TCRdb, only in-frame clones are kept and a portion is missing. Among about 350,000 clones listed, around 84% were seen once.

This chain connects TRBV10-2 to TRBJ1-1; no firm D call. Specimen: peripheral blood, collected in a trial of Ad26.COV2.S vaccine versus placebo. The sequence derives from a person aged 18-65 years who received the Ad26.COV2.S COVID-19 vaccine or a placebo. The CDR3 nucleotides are TGCGCCAGCAGTGAGTTTGTGGGCACTGAAGCTTTCTTT. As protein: CASSEFVGTEAFF.